One sample yielded the 22 T cell receptor beta chains listed below, sequenced in a study of molecular identifiers for immune sequencing clone quantification. MiXCR was run by TCRdb on the PCR reads, yielding one entry per CDR3 protein. The table has about 630,000 distinct CDR3 sequences, about 25% seen once. The source material was naive CD8+ T cells from blood, with Jurkat cell RNA spiked in. Subset denoted: FACS-sorted CD8+CD4-CCR7+CD45RA+ naive T cells. The receptors derive from a human donor in good health. Some libraries in this study had Jurkat cell RNA spiked in.

This clonotype was observed many times. The rearrangement links TRBV7-9 to TRBJ2-7, with D hard to call. Per the germline V gene, CDR1 is SEHNR and CDR2 is FQNEAQ (reference sequence). The V and J ends lost 1 base and 5 bases respectively, with 12 bases between them. The CDR3 length is 14 residues. The CDR3 DNA follows: TGTGCCAGCAGCTTAGTTCTAGTTCCCGACGAGCAGTACTTC. Its translation is CASSLVLVPDEQYF.

This clonotype was observed many times. The chain employs TRBV27 and TRBJ2-3, with TRBD2 as a possible D gene (5 bases). With 2 bases removed from V and 5 bases from J, the gap between germline ends came to 11 bases. The CDR3 has 14 residues. From germline, CDR1 is MNHEY and CDR2 SMNVEV (reference sequence). The chain's CDR3 is CASSLGLAQDTQYF. The CDR3 bases are TGTGCCAGCAGTTTAGGGCTAGCCCAAGATACGCAGTATTTT.

The chain carries TRBV4-3 and TRBJ1-6; D gene unclear. The germline V gene has CDR1 LGHNA and CDR2 YSLEER. Between the trimmed V and J ends, which lost 0 bases and 8 bases, there was a span of 17 bases. CDR3 length: 17 amino acids. CDR3 loop: CASSQDSNTKFYSPLHF. The CDR3 nucleotides read TGCGCCAGCAGCCAAGATAGTAACACCAAATTTTATTCACCCCTCCACTTT.

Comments on this clonotype: Germline and junction disagree at one end, which may indicate a read error. This CDR3 reads CASSPRQGVAKNIQHF. The CDR3 coding sequence is TGTGCCAGCAGTCCCAGGCAGGGGGTAGCCAAAAACATTCAGCACTTC. The chain recombines TRBV27 with TRBJ2-4; 7 bases align to TRBD1. This CDR3 comprises 16 residues. Germline CDR1 reads MNHEY; CDR2 reads SMNVEV (reference sequence).

The rearrangement uses TRBV6-2 or TRBV6-3 and TRBJ1-1, with 7 bases lining up with TRBD1. Germline V gives CDR1 MNHEY, CDR2 SVGEGT. J was trimmed by 4 bases and V by 6 bases; bases with no gene match: 5. The length of the CDR3 is 13 residues. CDR3 nucleotides: TGTGCCAGCAGGGGCAAGGGGGCCACTGAAGCTTTCTTT. Residues: CASRGKGATEAFF.

On this clonotype itself: A much larger clone differs from this one at a single base, so this may be a read error. CDR3 in DNA: TGTGCCAGCAGTCCAACTTCACTGAGCAATCAGCCCCAGCATTTT. The encoded protein is CASSPTSLSNQPQHF. V gene TRBV28 combines with J gene TRBJ1-5; D call uncertain. Trimming took 5 bases from V and 1 from J, leaving 12 bases between them. The CDR3 totals 15 residues. Germline loops: CDR1 MDHEN, CDR2 SYDVKM.

This clonotype was seen at least ten times. The rearrangement links TRBV5-4 to TRBJ1-5; D not resolved. The CDR3 has 14 residues. The germline V and J ends were trimmed by 2 bases and 5 bases, with 11 bases remaining between them. Germline V CDR1 and CDR2: SGHNT, YYREEE (reference sequence). The CDR3, as DNA: TGTGCCAGCAGCTTAGACGGGGATTATCAGCCCCAGCATTTT. Encoded protein: CASSLDGDYQPQHF. Full variable domain (rest looked up from reference TRBV5-4 and TRBJ1-5): ETGVTQSPTHLIKTRGQQVTLRCSSQSGHNTVSWYQQALGQGPQFIFQYYREEENGRGNFPPRFSGLQFPNYSSELNVNALELDDSALYLCASSLDGDYQPQHFGDGTRLSIL.

In its sample, this clonotype was seen a few times. This rearrangement joins TRBV27 to TRBJ2-7; D is perhaps TRBD1 or TRBD2 (7 bases each). The CDR3 runs to 15 residues. From germline, CDR1 is MNHEY and CDR2 SMNVEV (reference sequence). Trimming shortened V by 5 bases and J by 7 bases, and 21 bases separated the two germline ends. CDR3 sequence: CASSAQGGGWSEQYF. In DNA, the CDR3 is TGTGCCAGCAGTGCCCAGGGGGGGGGTTGGAGTGAGCAGTACTTC.

Ten or more counts support this clonotype. V and J are TRBV7-9 and TRBJ1-5; TRBD1 might be the D (6 bases). Germline V gives CDR1 SEHNR, CDR2 FQNEAQ (reference sequence). V lost 5 bases to trimming and J lost 6 bases, with 8 bases between them. The CDR3 totals 12 residues. The CDR3 nucleotides are TGTGCCAGCAGCAAGGGGGGTCAGCCCCAGCATTTT. This gives the protein CASSKGGQPQHF.

Worth noting for this clonotype: This may arise from a read error, as a much more abundant clone is one base away. The V gene is TRBV19, the J gene TRBJ2-7, with TRBD1 identical over 9 bases. The CDR3 runs to 13 residues. The V gene's germline CDR1 is LNHDA and CDR2 SQIVND (reference sequence). The CDR3 loop is CASSSRTGEERYF. The CDR3 DNA follows: TGTGCCAGTAGTTCCAGGACAGGGGAAGAGCGGTACTTC.

Turning to this clonotype: The junction does not match germline at one end; this may be a read error. The chain uses TRBV10-2 and TRBJ1-1; D remains unclear. CDR1 and CDR2 from the germline V gene are WSHSY and SAAADI. The CDR3 extends over 13 amino acids. The CDR3 bases are TGCGCCAGCAGTGAGGCGCGGAACACTGAAGCTCTCTTT. Residues: CASSEARNTEALF.

This clonotype was detected once. This may arise from a read error, as a much more abundant clone is one base away. The rearrangement links TRBV6-1 to TRBJ2-3; the match to TRBD2 covers 12 bases. This CDR3 contains 16 residues. The ends lost 5 bases at V and 6 bases at J; junction bases unmatched: 9. Germline V gives CDR1 MNHNS, CDR2 SASEGT. This CDR3 is CASSKWPSGREDTQYF. The CDR3, as DNA: TGTGCCAGCAGTAAATGGCCTAGCGGGAGGGAGGATACGCAGTATTTT.

This clonotype was found a few times. This chain joins TRBV4-1 and TRBJ2-7; D remains ambiguous. Trimming cost V 1 base and J 2 bases, with 9 bases left between them. Germline V CDR1 and CDR2: MGHRA, YSYEKL. The CDR3 sequence is 14 residues long. This CDR3 reads CASSQGGVTYEQYF. The CDR3 DNA reads as TGCGCCAGCAGCCAAGGTGGAGTCACCTACGAGCAGTACTTC.

This clonotype has a count of ten or more. The chain has TRBV4-1 and TRBJ2-2; 8 positions match TRBD1. The germline V gene encodes CDR1 MGHRA and CDR2 YSYEKL. Trimming cost V 1 base and J 3 bases; bases outside gene matches: 4. The CDR3 contains 16 residues. CDR3 protein: CASSQGQGLYTGELFF. DNA for the CDR3: TGCGCCAGCAGCCAAGGACAGGGGCTCTACACCGGGGAGCTGTTTTTT.

The genes are TRBV9 and TRBJ1-3, with D perhaps TRBD1 (6 bases). Germline V gives CDR1 SGDLS, CDR2 YYNGEE. The CDR3 runs 17 residues. Trimming removed 0 bases from V and 0 bases from J, with 13 bases in between. The CDR3 region is CASSVVEGTNSGNTIYF. CDR3 bases: TGTGCCAGCAGCGTAGTAGAGGGGACAAACTCTGGAAACACCATATATTTT.

This clonotype was observed many times. This chain connects TRBV14 to TRBJ1-1; maybe TRBD1 (6 bases). The germline V gene encodes CDR1 SGHDN and CDR2 FVKESK. The V gene lost 2 bases and the J gene lost 5 bases, with 12 bases spanning the gap. There are 14 residues in the CDR3. The CDR3 spells CASSQKQGVTEAFF. In DNA, the CDR3 is TGTGCCAGCAGCCAAAAACAGGGAGTGACTGAAGCTTTCTTT.

This clonotype was seen many times. CDR3 in DNA: TGTGCCAGTAGTATCTCGGGGGGCGCGGAATACGAGCAGTACTTC. Translation gives CASSISGGAEYEQYF. V usage is TRBV19 and J usage is TRBJ2-7, with a weak D call TRBD2 (7 bases). The ends were cut back, 3 bases at V and 4 bases at J, with 16 bases in the middle. The germline V gene has CDR1 LNHDA and CDR2 SQIVND (reference sequence). The CDR3 runs to 15 residues.

The rearrangement joins TRBV6-2 or TRBV6-3 to TRBJ2-5, with a possible D match to TRBD2 (6 bases). The CDR3 has 15 amino acids. V lost 5 bases and J lost 5, with 18 bases in between. From germline, CDR1 is MNHEY and CDR2 SVGEGT. CDR3 protein: CASSASGLDGETQYF. Written as DNA, the CDR3 is TGTGCCAGCAGTGCGTCGGGACTCGACGGGGAGACCCAGTACTTC.

This clonotype has a handful of counts. The gene calls are TRBV5-6 and TRBJ2-5, with 8 bases that match TRBD2. Germline CDR1 and CDR2: SGHDT and YYEEEE. The CDR3 is 12 amino acids. Trimming at V came to 8 bases and at J to 5 bases, leaving 5 bases not matched to a gene. The CDR3 is CASGAGGETQYF. The DNA of the CDR3 is TGTGCCAGTGGTGCGGGGGGTGAGACCCAGTACTTC.

The table lists this clonotype with a few counts. The chain's CDR3 is CASSVGSSASGTDTQYF. DNA of the CDR3: TGTGCCAGCAGCGTAGGGTCGTCGGCTAGCGGCACAGATACGCAGTATTTT. J is TRBJ2-3 and V is TRBV9; tentative D call: TRBD2 (6 bases). The germline V and J ends were trimmed by 0 bases and 1 base, with 15 bases remaining between them. The CDR3 runs 17 residues. Germline V gene lookup returns CDR1 SGDLS and CDR2 YYNGEE.

With respect to this clonotype: It may be a read error: a sequence one base away is much more abundant. The chain combines TRBV7-6 with TRBJ2-1, with 10 nucleotides matching TRBD2. The germline CDR1 and CDR2 sequences are SGHVS and FNYEAQ. This CDR3 region has 17 residues. DNA for the CDR3: TGTGCCAGCAGCTTAGCGATAGCGGGAGGCTCCTACAAAGAGCAGTTCTTC. It translates to CASSLAIAGGSYKEQFF.

The rearrangement links TRBV4-2 to TRBJ2-7; no clear D. Germline V lookup: CDR1 LGHNA, CDR2 YNFKEQ. This CDR3 has 14 amino acids. V gave up 2 bases and J gave up 1 base, with 9 bases separating them. Here the CDR3 DNA reads TGTGCCAGCAGCCAAACGGTCCTTTCCTACGAGCAGTACTTC. Its protein product is CASSQTVLSYEQYF.